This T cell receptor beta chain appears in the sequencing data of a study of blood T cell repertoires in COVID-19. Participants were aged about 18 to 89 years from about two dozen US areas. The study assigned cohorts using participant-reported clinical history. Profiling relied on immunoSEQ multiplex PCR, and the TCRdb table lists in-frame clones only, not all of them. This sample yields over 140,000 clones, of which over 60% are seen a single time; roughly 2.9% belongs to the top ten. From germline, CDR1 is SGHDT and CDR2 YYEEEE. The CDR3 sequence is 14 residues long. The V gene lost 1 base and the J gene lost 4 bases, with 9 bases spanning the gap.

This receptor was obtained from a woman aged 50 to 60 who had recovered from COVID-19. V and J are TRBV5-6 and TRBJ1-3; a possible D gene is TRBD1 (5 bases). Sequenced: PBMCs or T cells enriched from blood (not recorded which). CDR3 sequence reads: CASSLRTIGNTIYF. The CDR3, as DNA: TGTGCCAGCAGCTTGCGGACAATCGGAAACACCATATATTTT.